This TCR beta chain was observed in a study of blood T cell repertoires in COVID-19. Study overall: There were acute and convalescent COVID-19 samples, and they came from the United States, Italy and Spain. Nucleic acid was either cDNA or gDNA, and it came from T cells, B-cell-depleted T cells, or PBMCs.

Germline CDR1 is SGDLS and CDR2 is YYNGEE. Trimming shortened V by 4 bases and J by 0 bases, and 13 bases separated the two germline ends. This CDR3 is built from 15 residues. Produced via immunoSEQ multiplex PCR; TCRdb's table is partial and in-frame only. This sample has approximately 75,000 clones, with around 88% found just once. The chain uses TRBV9 and TRBJ1-1; no firm D call. The sample was peripheral blood. This clonotype was obtained from a man older than 75 with COVID-19, enrolled during active disease. The CDR3 DNA is TGTGCCAGCAGCCCCAGCGTATTTATGAACACTGAAGCTTTCTTT. Protein: CASSPSVFMNTEAFF.